Described below is a single TCR beta chain sequence and its context. The sample comes from a study of cytomegalovirus exposure and HLA in healthy donors. This CDR3 has 16 residues. The germline CDR1 and CDR2 sequences are SGDLS and YYNGEE. V shed 2 bases, J shed 2 bases, and the junction held 9 bases outside the gene matches. Primers included in the PCR were 60 Vbeta and 13 Jbeta primers. Measured with immunoSEQ multiplex PCR; TCRdb has only the in-frame clones, and not every one. The sample holds some 110,000 clones; around three quarters are singletons and the top ten take 4.8%. The TCR comes from a man aged 25 to 40 in good health and CMV-seropositive. This chain uses TRBV9 with TRBJ2-7, with 8 bases fitting TRBD1. The sequenced sample was PBMCs. For the CDR3, the DNA is TGTGCCAGCAGCGTCGGACAGGGCTCGCTTACCTACGAGCAGTACTTC. Amino acid sequence: CASSVGQGSLTYEQYF.